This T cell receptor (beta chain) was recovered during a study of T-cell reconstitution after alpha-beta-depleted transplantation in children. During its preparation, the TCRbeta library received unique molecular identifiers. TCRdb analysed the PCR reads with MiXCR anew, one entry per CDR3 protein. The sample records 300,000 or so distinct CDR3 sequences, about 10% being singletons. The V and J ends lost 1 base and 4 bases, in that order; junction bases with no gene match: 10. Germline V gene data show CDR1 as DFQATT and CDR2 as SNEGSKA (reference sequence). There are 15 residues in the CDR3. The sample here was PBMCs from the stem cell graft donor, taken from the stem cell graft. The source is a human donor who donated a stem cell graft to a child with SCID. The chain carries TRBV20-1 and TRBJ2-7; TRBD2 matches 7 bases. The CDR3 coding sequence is TGCAGTGCTAGAGCCGGGGGAGCGGGGCGGTACGAGCAGTACTTC. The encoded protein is CSARAGGAGRYEQYF.